This T cell receptor (beta chain) came from a study of human T cells and chemical hapten exposure (dated by TCRdb to the early 2020s). A note on the overall study: For sensitization, 2% DPC in acetone was applied to a roughly 2 cm by roughly 2 cm area of upper inner arm skin. Patients additionally received weekly therapeutic DPC doses to the scalp throughout the approximately 24-week study period. Patch testing was done on the upper back using Finn chambers containing 0.01% DPC, and results were scored after 6 days according to International Contact Dermatitis Research Group standards. The mostly female patient cohort included alopecia areata with under or over 50% scalp involvement, alopecia totalis and alopecia universalis. Libraries were pooled for sequencing, and variation in per-sample TCR yields was attributed mainly to small differences in library volumes within the pool. In alopecia patients, the study followed how the peripheral blood TCR repertoire changed in vivo over primary and secondary sensitization to diphenylcyclopropenone (DPC), a hapten. Blood was sampled from patients pre-sensitization (week 0) and at 2, 6 and about 24 weeks after DPC sensitization. Approximately 30 alopecia patients provided blood for TCR sequencing at one to four time points (pre-sensitization, 2, 6 and 24 weeks). The investigation overall reported the following: Repeated subsampling changed both the strength of the expansion versus patch-test correlation and the threshold at which the correlation became significant. Compared with pre-sensitization or healthy control sets, expanded TCRs formed significantly more large CDR3 similarity clusters, which is consistent with antigen-driven responses. The number of PT1 expanded TCRs positively correlated with patch test score, significant at thresholds 8, 16 and 32 but not 4. Because all patients had alopecia, a presumed autoimmune disease, the immune response of the patients might differ from that of healthy individuals. DPC sensitization did not change how many TCRs were above 1 in 1000 frequency, and no evidence was found of alterations in global repertoire structure.

Preparation of the library involved RACE. TCRdb lists the instrument as NextSeq 500. Library preparation attached unique molecular identifiers to individual cDNA molecules for quantitative, reproducible TCR counting. From each blood RNA sample, both TCR alpha and TCR beta chains were sequenced. Per the original workflow: The median number of TCRs per sample was around 100,000, ranging from about 20,000 to 690,600. The Decombinator software suite was used to annotate V, J and CDR3 in the TCR reads. For the PS versus PT1 abundance plots, all samples were subsampled to the same number of TCRs (28,000). TCRs were defined as expanded if absent before sensitization and observed at least eight times at the 2-week time point. TCRdb cleaned the public reads at Q25 with fastp, built clones with MiXCR and kept in-frame beta chains. Each CDR3 protein appears once, grouped with its most common genes and DNA. TCRdb's processing, not the authors' own work, is the source of the V and J calls. In this sample the table shows around 360,000 distinct CDR3 sequences, roughly 6% of which occur a single time. About 5.6% of the sample is held by the ten biggest clonotypes.

The meaning of the sample's time point label: patch test 2, 6 weeks after DPC sensitization. The meaning of the sample's treatment or condition label: therapeutic diphenylcyclopropenone sensitization with weekly scalp DPC. At every patch-test visit, the blood draw took place before the patch test was put on. To be eligible, patients had to be aged 18 to 70, diagnosed with alopecia and judged suitable for DPC therapy, while pregnant patients were excluded. Total RNA was isolated from unfractionated whole blood collected in Tempus Blood RNA tubes. Trimming takes 2 bases from V and 2 bases from J, and the germline ends sit 5 bases apart. CDR1 is given as LGHNA and CDR2 as YSLEER, both from the germline V gene. The CDR3 starts with the cysteine, ends with the phenylalanine, and has 13 residues. Here the CDR3 DNA is all that survives: 39 bases in frame from base 1. As concerns this clonotype: Its target antigen remains unknown. Base qualities are missing; no much larger clone stands one base away.

The starting material was whole blood, obtained in connection with sensitization to the hapten diphenylcyclopropenone (DPC). The TCR sequence derives from a woman younger than 30 with alopecia areata. Some clones in this sample may be carry-over from other donors' samples. The receptor chain draws on TRBV4-3 and TRBJ2-3; no D gene can be assigned with confidence. The CDR3 region: CASSQQATDTQYF. The DNA reads as follows: TGCGCCAGCAGCCAACAGGCCACAGATACGCAGTATTTT.